The rows below give T cell receptor beta chains drawn from one sample of a study of shared clonotypes between healthy human individuals. This table comes from immunoSEQ multiplex PCR, and its TCRdb copy is limited to in-frame clones, with some not included. This table has some 1,100,000 clones, approximately 80% appearing once. Specimen: memory CD4+ T cells from PBMCs. The receptors here all came from a man younger than 35 in good health. Some clones in this sample may be carry-over from other donors' samples. CDR3s include the opening cysteine and the closing phenylalanine or tryptophan. D genes are given only for firm matches. Expanded clones get a size class; other rows say once, few or many, or leave the size out.

clone_size	v_call	j_call	d_call	cdr3_aa	cdr3_nt
NA	TRBV7-8	TRBJ1-4	NA	CASSSDTNYNEKLFF	TGTGCCAGCAGCTCTGACACAAACTACAATGAAAAACTGTTTTTT
NA	TRBV29-1	TRBJ2-1	TRBD1	CSVEGGQGYNEQFF	TGCAGCGTTGAGGGAGGACAGGGGTACAATGAGCAGTTCTTC
NA	TRBV5-1	TRBJ1-5	TRBD1	CASSLGQGWNQPQHF	TGCGCCAGCAGCTTGGGACAGGGTTGGAATCAGCCCCAGCATTTT
NA	TRBV7-9	TRBJ1-1	NA	CASSLGHQNTEAFF	TGTGCCAGCAGCTTAGGCCACCAGAACACTGAAGCTTTCTTT
NA	TRBV5-1	TRBJ2-1	NA	CASSLEWDNEQFF	TGCGCCAGCAGCTTGGAATGGGACAATGAGCAGTTCTTC
NA	TRBV5-6	TRBJ2-3	NA	CASSPGLVTDTQYF	TGTGCCAGCAGCCCGGGACTCGTTACAGATACGCAGTATTTT
NA	TRBV18	TRBJ2-5	NA	CASLAGTQETQYF	TGTGCCAGCCTTGCCGGGACCCAAGAGACCCAGTACTTC
few	TRBV9	TRBJ2-5	NA	CASSVGLGTTGETQYF	TGTGCCAGCAGCGTAGGACTGGGGACCACGGGAGAGACCCAGTACTTC
NA	TRBV19	TRBJ2-2	NA	CASSMRAPELFF	TGTGCCAGTAGTATGAGGGCCCCGGAGCTGTTTTTT
NA	TRBV6-5	TRBJ2-7	NA	CASSYSYTGKIYEQYF	TGTGCCAGCAGTTACTCGTATACGGGAAAGATCTACGAGCAGTACTTC
once	TRBV25-1	TRBJ1-2	TRBD1	CASGATGGYGYTF	TGTGCCAGCGGTGCTACAGGGGGCTATGGCTACACCTTC
NA	TRBV2	TRBJ1-3	NA	CASQPGLSGNTIYF	TGTGCCAGTCAACCGGGCCTCTCTGGAAACACCATATATTTT
few	TRBV19	TRBJ2-1	NA	CASSKRSEQFF	TGTGCCAGTAGTAAGCGGTCGGAGCAGTTCTTC
once	TRBV6-6	TRBJ2-3	TRBD2	CASSYSAGGRDTQYF	TGTGCCAGCAGTTACTCTGCGGGAGGACGAGATACGCAGTATTTT
once	TRBV29-1	TRBJ2-1	TRBD2	CSVREGDDEQFF	TGCAGCGTGAGGGAGGGCGATGATGAGCAGTTCTTC
NA	TRBV6-1	TRBJ2-7	TRBD1	CASHRGYNSYEQYF	TGTGCCAGCCACAGGGGGTATAACTCCTACGAGCAGTACTTC
once	TRBV29-1	TRBJ2-2	TRBD1	CSVQGQAITGELFF	TGCAGCGTCCAAGGACAGGCCATTACCGGGGAGCTGTTTTTT
NA	TRBV6-5	TRBJ1-6	TRBD1	CASSPRGLLNSPLHF	TGTGCCAGCAGCCCGAGGGGGCTACTAAATTCACCCCTCCACTTT
NA	TRBV10-2	TRBJ1-2	NA	CASSESRGNYGYTF	TGCGCCAGCAGTGAGTCACGGGGAAACTATGGCTACACCTTC
NA	TRBV6-5	TRBJ1-2	NA	CASSPDLGKGYTF	TGTGCCAGCAGTCCCGACCTAGGCAAGGGCTACACCTTC
once	TRBV6-1	TRBJ1-4	NA	CASSEGGRFRFEKLFF	TGTGCCAGCAGTGAAGGTGGTAGATTTCGGTTTGAAAAACTGTTTTTT
NA	TRBV7-9	TRBJ2-1	TRBD1	CASSPHLEDRGTNEQFF	TGTGCCAGCAGCCCCCACCTTGAGGACAGGGGGACAAATGAGCAGTTCTTC
NA	TRBV7-2	TRBJ2-7	NA	CASSFKLAADYEQYF	TGTGCCAGCAGCTTCAAACTAGCAGCAGACTACGAGCAGTACTTC
NA	TRBV14	TRBJ2-7	NA	CASSQDAGLGEQYF	TGTGCCAGCAGCCAAGATGCGGGATTGGGAGAGCAGTACTTC
NA	TRBV7-2	TRBJ2-5	TRBD1	CASTRQGTKGETQYF	TGTGCCAGCACCCGACAGGGGACAAAGGGGGAGACCCAGTACTTC
NA	TRBV14	TRBJ1-1	TRBD1	CASSQDIGGYTEAFF	TGTGCCAGCAGCCAAGATATAGGGGGCTACACTGAAGCTTTCTTT
NA	TRBV7-3	TRBJ2-3	NA	CASSDVLGDTQYF	TGTGCCAGCAGCGACGTACTCGGAGATACGCAGTATTTT
once	TRBV29-1	TRBJ2-7	NA	CSVEGAGFEQYF	TGCAGCGTTGAAGGGGCAGGGTTCGAGCAGTACTTC
NA	TRBV7-9	TRBJ1-5	TRBD1	CASSRPGTGGDYSNQPQHF	TGTGCCAGCAGCAGACCCGGGACAGGGGGGGACTATAGCAATCAGCCCCAGCATTTT
NA	TRBV2	TRBJ2-7	TRBD1	CASNRGLGYEQYF	TGTGCCAGCAACAGGGGGCTGGGGTACGAGCAGTACTTC
NA	TRBV28	TRBJ1-5	NA	CAIHGGSSQPQHF	TGTGCCATCCATGGGGGGAGTAGTCAGCCCCAGCATTTT